This paragraph covers one T cell receptor (beta chain) sequence. The method was immunoSEQ multiplex PCR; TCRdb's version includes in-frame clones alone and lacks a portion of them. The table has approximately 28,000 clones, more than 75% seen once. The entry originates in a study of T cell changes during pregnancy in multiple sclerosis. The sample here was CD8+ T cells from peripheral blood mononuclear cells, taken after pregnancy. The clonotype was recovered from a female donor with multiple sclerosis, enrolled in a pregnancy study.

The CDR3 DNA is TGTGCCAGCAGCCGACGGACCCCGGGGGAGACCCAGTACTTC. It encodes CASSRRTPGETQYF. V gene TRBV27 combines with J gene TRBJ2-5; TRBD2 is a possible D gene (5 bases). This CDR3 has 14 residues. The germline V gene encodes CDR1 MNHEY and CDR2 SMNVEV (reference sequence). V lost 6 bases, J lost 5 bases, and 16 bases lay in between.